This TCR beta chain was sequenced for a study of OX40 agonist ivuxolimab in advanced cancers. Study at large: Intravenous ivuxolimab at 0.01 to 10 mg/kg was given to patients every 2 weeks. A diagnosis of hepatocellular carcinoma, melanoma, renal cell or head and neck cancer was present in dose-escalation patients. Aged about 20 to 85 with a mean of approximately 60 years, they were 82.7% male.

The method was immunoSEQ multiplex PCR; TCRdb's version includes in-frame clones alone and lacks a portion of them. In the table there are about 76,000 clones, 84% of which are singletons. As regards this clone: Antigen: not known.

With 0 bases removed from V and 0 bases from J, the gap between germline ends came to 15 bases. CDR3 length: 17 amino acids. Germline loops: CDR1 SGHVS, CDR2 FNYEAQ. General observations from the study: Patients with a partial response at 0.1-3.0 mg/kg had among the lowest clonal expansion.

The material sequenced was CD4+ or CD8+ T cells sorted from blood, taken in a trial of the OX40 agonist ivuxolimab. The sequence was obtained from an adult with an advanced solid tumor such as melanoma, head and neck, liver or kidney cancer. The V call is TRBV7-6, the J call TRBJ2-7, with D possibly TRBD1 on 6 matching bases. The CDR3 sequence is CASSLAWGTSSSYEQYF. CDR3 in DNA: TGTGCCAGCAGCTTAGCGTGGGGGACATCTAGCTCCTACGAGCAGTACTTC.